Reported below is one T cell receptor beta chain. This entry is derived from a study of blood T cell repertoires in COVID-19. Study context: Acute and convalescent COVID-19 samples came from the United States, Italy and Spain. The cDNA or gDNA used as material had been derived from T cells, B-cell-depleted T cells, or PBMCs.

In Seattle, patients joined the study during active infection and were tracked longitudinally. Profiled with immunoSEQ multiplex PCR; TCRdb holds only in-frame clones, not every one. The sample lists under 200,000 clones; approximately 87% were seen once. Trimming at V came to 1 base and at J to 3 bases, leaving 4 bases not matched to a gene. CDR1 and CDR2 from the germline V gene are SGHRS and YFSETQ. This CDR3 is 15 amino acids long. Sequenced: peripheral blood. The receptor's source is a woman aged 60 to 75 with COVID-19, enrolled during active disease. The rearrangement uses TRBV5-1 and TRBJ2-7, with 10 positions matching TRBD2. The CDR3 here is CASSLTGTSVYEQYF. CDR3 nucleotide sequence: TGCGCCAGCAGCTTGACCGGGACTAGCGTCTACGAGCAGTACTTC.